Listed below are T cell receptor beta chains from one sample, sequenced in a study of cytomegalovirus exposure and HLA in healthy donors. Sequenced by immunoSEQ multiplex PCR; TCRdb stores in-frame clones only, minus some. The top ten hold around 1.5% of the sample, which has tens of thousands of clones, 95% to 97% seen once. The sequencing input was PBMCs. All receptors come from a woman aged 18-29 years in good health and CMV-seropositive. Each CDR3 is given with its conserved first and last residue. Each record gives: V gene, clone size, J gene, D gene, CDR3 DNA, CDR3 protein. D genes are given only for firm matches. The size of a clone is reported for some rows only, either as once, few or many, or as a class for expanded clones.

v_call: TRBV7-9; clone_size: NA; j_call: TRBJ1-2; d_call: TRBD1; cdr3_nt: TGTGCCAGCAGCTCAACAGGGGGCAGTGGCTATGGCTACACCTTC; cdr3_aa: CASSSTGGSGYGYTF
v_call: TRBV5-5; clone_size: NA; j_call: TRBJ2-4; d_call: NA; cdr3_nt: TGTGCCAGCAGCTTGGGTCCGGACATGGGCGGAGGGATTCAGTACTTC; cdr3_aa: CASSLGPDMGGGIQYF
v_call: TRBV5-5; clone_size: NA; j_call: TRBJ1-2; d_call: TRBD1; cdr3_nt: TGTGCCAGCAGCTTGGCCGGAGGGGGCGTCGATGGCTACACCTTC; cdr3_aa: CASSLAGGGVDGYTF
v_call: TRBV5-6; clone_size: NA; j_call: TRBJ1-1; d_call: TRBD1; cdr3_nt: TGTGCCAGCAGCTCCGGGACAGGGTGGAACACTGAAGCTTTCTTT; cdr3_aa: CASSSGTGWNTEAFF
v_call: TRBV19; clone_size: NA; j_call: TRBJ1-1; d_call: TRBD1; cdr3_nt: TGTGCCAGTAGTATCGGGACAGGGATTACTGAAGCTTTCTTT; cdr3_aa: CASSIGTGITEAFF
v_call: TRBV5-6; clone_size: NA; j_call: TRBJ1-2; d_call: TRBD1; cdr3_nt: TGTGCCAGCAGCTCCTCCGGGACAGGGCGTTCGCGCTATGGCTACACCTTC; cdr3_aa: CASSSSGTGRSRYGYTF
v_call: TRBV6-1; clone_size: NA; j_call: TRBJ2-7; d_call: NA; cdr3_nt: TGTGCCAGCAGTGTAAAGAGCTCCTACGAGCAGTACTTC; cdr3_aa: CASSVKSSYEQYF
v_call: TRBV10-3; clone_size: once; j_call: TRBJ2-5; d_call: TRBD2; cdr3_nt: TGTGCCATCAGTCCGCTAGCGGCTAGCCAAGAGACCCAGTACTTC; cdr3_aa: CAISPLAASQETQYF
v_call: TRBV12-5; clone_size: NA; j_call: TRBJ1-1; d_call: TRBD1; cdr3_nt: TGTGCTAGTGGCCTCGAACCCGGGACAGGGAGTGTGGGCACTGAAGCTTTCTTT; cdr3_aa: CASGLEPGTGSVGTEAFF
v_call: TRBV28; clone_size: NA; j_call: TRBJ2-1; d_call: NA; cdr3_nt: TGTGCCAGCTCGTTCTACCGATATGAGCAGTTCTTC; cdr3_aa: CASSFYRYEQFF
v_call: TRBV19; clone_size: NA; j_call: TRBJ2-1; d_call: TRBD1; cdr3_nt: TGTGCCAGTAGTACGACAGGGGGGATCTCCTACAATGAGCAGTTCTTC; cdr3_aa: CASSTTGGISYNEQFF
v_call: TRBV30; clone_size: NA; j_call: TRBJ1-1; d_call: NA; cdr3_nt: TGTGCCTGTAACGGGTGGTCGCACGACACTGAAGCTTTCTTT; cdr3_aa: CACNGWSHDTEAFF
v_call: TRBV30; clone_size: NA; j_call: TRBJ2-1; d_call: TRBD2; cdr3_nt: TGTGCCTTCGGGACTAGCGACCGCTCCTACAATGAGCAGTTCTTC; cdr3_aa: CAFGTSDRSYNEQFF
v_call: TRBV18; clone_size: NA; j_call: TRBJ2-1; d_call: NA; cdr3_nt: TGTGCCAGCTCACCACTTCACGGGGGTGAGCAGTTCTTC; cdr3_aa: CASSPLHGGEQFF
v_call: TRBV27; clone_size: NA; j_call: TRBJ1-1; d_call: TRBD1; cdr3_nt: TGTGCCAGCAGCCTCGGGACAGGGGGCCGGGGCACTGAAGCTTTCTTT; cdr3_aa: CASSLGTGGRGTEAFF
v_call: TRBV19; clone_size: NA; j_call: TRBJ2-1; d_call: TRBD2; cdr3_nt: TGTGCCAGTAGTATAGCGGGGGAACTAGCGGCCATCAATGAGCAGTTCTTC; cdr3_aa: CASSIAGELAAINEQFF
v_call: TRBV25-1; clone_size: NA; j_call: TRBJ1-1; d_call: TRBD1; cdr3_nt: TGTGCCAGCAGGAGTCGAACGACAGGGGGCTTGTTAGCTTTCTTT; cdr3_aa: CASRSRTTGGLLAFF
v_call: TRBV28; clone_size: NA; j_call: TRBJ1-2; d_call: NA; cdr3_nt: TGTGCCAGCAGTCGAAGGGGATTGGACTATGGCTACACCTTC; cdr3_aa: CASSRRGLDYGYTF
v_call: TRBV5-8; clone_size: NA; j_call: TRBJ1-5; d_call: TRBD1; cdr3_nt: TGTGCCAGCAGCTTGGCCCAACAGGGGGCTCTTAATCAGCCCCAGCATTTT; cdr3_aa: CASSLAQQGALNQPQHF
v_call: TRBV27; clone_size: NA; j_call: TRBJ2-3; d_call: NA; cdr3_nt: TGTGCCAGCAGTTTGTGGCGGTCTAGCACAGATACGCAGTATTTT; cdr3_aa: CASSLWRSSTDTQYF
v_call: TRBV28; clone_size: NA; j_call: TRBJ2-7; d_call: TRBD1; cdr3_nt: TGTGCCAGCAGTGGCTCGGGACAGGGATCCTACGAGCAGTACTTC; cdr3_aa: CASSGSGQGSYEQYF
v_call: TRBV6-5; clone_size: NA; j_call: TRBJ2-7; d_call: NA; cdr3_nt: TGTGCCAGCAGTTACTCTGCGGGGAACGAGCAGTACTTC; cdr3_aa: CASSYSAGNEQYF
v_call: TRBV7-2; clone_size: NA; j_call: TRBJ2-2; d_call: NA; cdr3_nt: TGTGCCAGCAGCTATGACAACCCCACCGGGGAGCTGTTTTTT; cdr3_aa: CASSYDNPTGELFF
v_call: TRBV5-1; clone_size: NA; j_call: TRBJ2-1; d_call: TRBD2; cdr3_nt: TGCGCCAGCAGCTTCGGCGGTTGGGCGGGAGGGCCCTACAATGAGCAGTTCTTC; cdr3_aa: CASSFGGWAGGPYNEQFF
v_call: TRBV28; clone_size: NA; j_call: TRBJ2-7; d_call: NA; cdr3_nt: TGTGCCAGCAGTTTAATTGGCGGGGACGAGCAGTACTTC; cdr3_aa: CASSLIGGDEQYF
v_call: TRBV10-3; clone_size: NA; j_call: TRBJ1-2; d_call: TRBD1; cdr3_nt: TGTGCCATCAGGGGACAGGGGACAAACTATGGCTACACCTTC; cdr3_aa: CAIRGQGTNYGYTF
v_call: TRBV19; clone_size: NA; j_call: TRBJ1-1; d_call: TRBD1; cdr3_nt: TGTGCCAGTAGTTCAAAAGGGACAGACGCTTTCTTT; cdr3_aa: CASSSKGTDAFF
v_call: TRBV19; clone_size: NA; j_call: TRBJ2-1; d_call: TRBD2; cdr3_nt: TGTGCCAGTAGTCTCACTAGCGGGAGCTCCTACAATGAGCAGTTCTTC; cdr3_aa: CASSLTSGSSYNEQFF
v_call: TRBV9; clone_size: NA; j_call: TRBJ2-1; d_call: TRBD2; cdr3_nt: TGTGCCAGCAATTCGGGGAGGGCCACCTACAATGAGCAGTTCTTC; cdr3_aa: CASNSGRATYNEQFF
v_call: TRBV2; clone_size: once; j_call: TRBJ1-2; d_call: NA; cdr3_nt: TGTGCCAGCAGTGAACCGAGGGGGGGAACCTTTGGCTACACCTTC; cdr3_aa: CASSEPRGGTFGYTF
v_call: TRBV7-9; clone_size: NA; j_call: TRBJ2-6; d_call: NA; cdr3_nt: TGTGCCAGCAGCTTACCCCGACGGGACTCTGGGGCCAACGTCCTGACTTTC; cdr3_aa: CASSLPRRDSGANVLTF
v_call: TRBV7-6; clone_size: NA; j_call: TRBJ2-1; d_call: NA; cdr3_nt: TGTGCCAGCAGCTTAGTTAGCGGAAGCTCCTACAATGAGCAGTTCTTC; cdr3_aa: CASSLVSGSSYNEQFF
v_call: TRBV7-9; clone_size: NA; j_call: TRBJ2-2; d_call: NA; cdr3_nt: TGTGCCAGCAGCTTAGGGAGGAACACCGGGGAGCTGTTTTTT; cdr3_aa: CASSLGRNTGELFF
v_call: TRBV21-1; clone_size: once; j_call: TRBJ2-1; d_call: NA; cdr3_nt: TGTGCCAGCACCCCCGGGACTCATGCCTACAATGAGCAGTTCTTC; cdr3_aa: CASTPGTHAYNEQFF
v_call: TRBV7-7; clone_size: NA; j_call: TRBJ2-5; d_call: NA; cdr3_nt: TGTGCTAGCAGCTTAGTCGGCAGGGGGGTAGAGACCCAGTACTTC; cdr3_aa: CASSLVGRGVETQYF